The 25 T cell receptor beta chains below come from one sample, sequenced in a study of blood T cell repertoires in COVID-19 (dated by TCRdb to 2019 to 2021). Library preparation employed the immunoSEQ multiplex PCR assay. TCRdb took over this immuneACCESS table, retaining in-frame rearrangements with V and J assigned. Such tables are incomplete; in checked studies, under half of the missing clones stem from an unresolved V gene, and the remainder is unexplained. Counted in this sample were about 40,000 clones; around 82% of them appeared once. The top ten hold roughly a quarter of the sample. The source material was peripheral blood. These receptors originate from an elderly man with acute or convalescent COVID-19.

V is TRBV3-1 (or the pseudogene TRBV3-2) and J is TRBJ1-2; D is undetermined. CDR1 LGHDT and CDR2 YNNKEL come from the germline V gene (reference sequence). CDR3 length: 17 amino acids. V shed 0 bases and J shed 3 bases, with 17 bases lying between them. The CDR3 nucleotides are TGTGCCAGCAGCCAAGATCAAAGTCTTACTAGGTACTATGGCTACACCTTC. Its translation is CASSQDQSLTRYYGYTF.

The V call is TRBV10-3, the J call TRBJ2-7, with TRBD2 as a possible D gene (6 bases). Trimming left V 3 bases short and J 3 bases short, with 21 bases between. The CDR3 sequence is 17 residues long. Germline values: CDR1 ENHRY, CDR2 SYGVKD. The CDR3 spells CAISDPERKAGIYEQYF. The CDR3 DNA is TGTGCCATCAGTGATCCCGAGCGTAAGGCGGGGATCTACGAGCAGTACTTC.

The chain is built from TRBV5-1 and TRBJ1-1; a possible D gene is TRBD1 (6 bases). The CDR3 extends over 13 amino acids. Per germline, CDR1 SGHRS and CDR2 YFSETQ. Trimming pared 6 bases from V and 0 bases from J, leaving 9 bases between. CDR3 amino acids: CASTQGMNTEAFF. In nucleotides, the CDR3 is TGCGCCAGCACTCAGGGGATGAACACTGAAGCTTTCTTT.

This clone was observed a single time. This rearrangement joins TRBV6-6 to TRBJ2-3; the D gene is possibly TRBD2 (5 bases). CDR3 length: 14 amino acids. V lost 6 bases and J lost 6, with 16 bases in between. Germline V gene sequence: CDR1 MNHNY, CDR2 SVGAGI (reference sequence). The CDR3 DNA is TGTGCCAGCAGCCCATCTGGCGGGCTGGATACGCAGTATTTT. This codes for CASSPSGGLDTQYF.

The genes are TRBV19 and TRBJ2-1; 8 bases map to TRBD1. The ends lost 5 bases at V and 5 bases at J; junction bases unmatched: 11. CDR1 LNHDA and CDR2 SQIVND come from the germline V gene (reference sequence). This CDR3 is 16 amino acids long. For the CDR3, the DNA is TGTGCCAGTAGTGGCCCGACAGGGGAACCAGACAATGAGCAGTTCTTC. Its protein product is CASSGPTGEPDNEQFF.

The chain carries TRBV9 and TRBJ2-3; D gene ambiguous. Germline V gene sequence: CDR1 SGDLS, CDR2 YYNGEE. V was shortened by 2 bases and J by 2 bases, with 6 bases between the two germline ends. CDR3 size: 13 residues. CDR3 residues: CASSVQFTDTQYF. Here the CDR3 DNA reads TGTGCCAGCAGCGTTCAGTTCACAGATACGCAGTATTTT.

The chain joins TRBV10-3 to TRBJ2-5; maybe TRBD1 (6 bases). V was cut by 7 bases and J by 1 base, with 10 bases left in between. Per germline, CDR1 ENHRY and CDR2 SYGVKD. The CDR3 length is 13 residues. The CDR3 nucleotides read TGTGCCATCACAGGGGCCCTCCAAGAGACCCAGTACTTC. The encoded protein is CAITGALQETQYF.

The CDR3 region is CASKPGGGAEETQYF. DNA for the CDR3: TGTGCCAGCAAGCCGGGCGGGGGGGCGGAGGAGACCCAGTACTTC. The J gene is TRBJ2-5, the V gene TRBV7-2, with 9 nucleotides matching TRBD2. Germline values: CDR1 SGHTA, CDR2 FQGNSA. This CDR3 comprises 15 residues. V was clipped by 7 bases and J by 5 bases; unmatched bases: 11.

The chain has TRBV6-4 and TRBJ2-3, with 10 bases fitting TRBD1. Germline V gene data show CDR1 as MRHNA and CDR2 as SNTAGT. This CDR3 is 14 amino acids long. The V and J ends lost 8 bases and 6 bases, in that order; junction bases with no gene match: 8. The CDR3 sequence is CASRRDRGYDTQYF. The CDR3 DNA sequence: TGTGCCAGCCGCCGGGACAGGGGATATGATACGCAGTATTTT.

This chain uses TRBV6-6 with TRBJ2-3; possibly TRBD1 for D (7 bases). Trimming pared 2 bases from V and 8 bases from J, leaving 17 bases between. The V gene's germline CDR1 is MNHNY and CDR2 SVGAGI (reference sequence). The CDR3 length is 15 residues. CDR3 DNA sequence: TGTGCCAGCAGTTACCTCGGACAGGAGGGGGCTACGCAGTATTTT. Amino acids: CASSYLGQEGATQYF.

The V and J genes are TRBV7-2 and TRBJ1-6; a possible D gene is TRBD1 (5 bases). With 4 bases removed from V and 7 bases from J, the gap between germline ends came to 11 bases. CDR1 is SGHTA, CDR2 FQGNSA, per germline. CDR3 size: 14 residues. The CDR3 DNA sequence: TGTGCCAGCAGCTCCAGGGTTTTCAATTCACCCCTCCACTTT. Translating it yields CASSSRVFNSPLHF.

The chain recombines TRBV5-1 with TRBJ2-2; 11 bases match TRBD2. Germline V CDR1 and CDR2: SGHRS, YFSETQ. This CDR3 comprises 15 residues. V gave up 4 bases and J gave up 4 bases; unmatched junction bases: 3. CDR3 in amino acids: CASSPGTSGTGELFF. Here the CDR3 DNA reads TGCGCCAGCAGCCCCGGGACTAGCGGCACCGGGGAGCTGTTTTTT.

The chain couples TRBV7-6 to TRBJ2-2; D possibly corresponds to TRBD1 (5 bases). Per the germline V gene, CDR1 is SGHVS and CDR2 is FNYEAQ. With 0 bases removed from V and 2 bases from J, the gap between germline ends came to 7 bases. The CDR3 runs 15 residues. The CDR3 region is CASSLARANTGELFF. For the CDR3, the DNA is TGTGCCAGCAGCTTAGCCAGGGCAAACACCGGGGAGCTGTTTTTT.

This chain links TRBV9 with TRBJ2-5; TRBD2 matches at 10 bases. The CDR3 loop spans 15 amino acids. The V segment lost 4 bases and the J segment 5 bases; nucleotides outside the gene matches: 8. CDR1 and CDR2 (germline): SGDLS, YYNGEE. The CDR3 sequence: CASSFEAGGLETQYF. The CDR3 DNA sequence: TGTGCCAGCAGCTTTGAAGCGGGGGGGCTTGAGACCCAGTACTTC.

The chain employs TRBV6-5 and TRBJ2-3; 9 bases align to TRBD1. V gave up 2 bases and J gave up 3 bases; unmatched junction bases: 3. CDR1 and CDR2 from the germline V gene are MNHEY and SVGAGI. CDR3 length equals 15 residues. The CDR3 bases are TGTGCCAGCAGTTACGGGACAGGGACAACAGATACGCAGTATTTT. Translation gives CASSYGTGTTDTQYF.

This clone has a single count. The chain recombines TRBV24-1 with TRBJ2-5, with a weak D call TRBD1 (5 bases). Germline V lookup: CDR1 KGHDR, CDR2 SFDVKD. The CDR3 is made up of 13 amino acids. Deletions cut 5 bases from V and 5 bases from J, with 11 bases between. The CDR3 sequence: CATSGAGPETQYF. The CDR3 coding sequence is TGTGCCACCAGTGGGGCAGGGCCGGAGACCCAGTACTTC.

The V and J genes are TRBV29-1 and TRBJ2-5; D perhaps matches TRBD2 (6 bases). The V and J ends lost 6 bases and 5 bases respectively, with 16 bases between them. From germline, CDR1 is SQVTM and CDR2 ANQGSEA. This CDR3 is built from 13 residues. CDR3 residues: CSVGGLGLETQYF. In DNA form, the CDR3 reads TGCAGCGTGGGGGGACTCGGGTTGGAGACCCAGTACTTC.

The CDR3 here is CASSEGRGLYGYTF. CDR3 nucleotide sequence: TGTGCCAGCAGTGAAGGCAGGGGGCTTTATGGCTACACCTTC. The V call is TRBV2, the J call TRBJ1-2, with TRBD1 identical over 8 bases. Losses at the gene ends were 1 base for V and 5 bases for J; bases not matched to a gene: 3. Germline lookup yields CDR1 SNHLY and CDR2 FYNNEI. CDR3 size: 14 residues.

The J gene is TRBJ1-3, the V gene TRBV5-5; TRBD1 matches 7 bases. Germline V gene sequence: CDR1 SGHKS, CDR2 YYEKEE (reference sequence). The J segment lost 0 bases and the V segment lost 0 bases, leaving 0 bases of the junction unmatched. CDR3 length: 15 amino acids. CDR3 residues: CASSLAGGSGNTIYF. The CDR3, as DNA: TGTGCCAGCAGCTTGGCAGGGGGCTCTGGAAACACCATATATTTT.

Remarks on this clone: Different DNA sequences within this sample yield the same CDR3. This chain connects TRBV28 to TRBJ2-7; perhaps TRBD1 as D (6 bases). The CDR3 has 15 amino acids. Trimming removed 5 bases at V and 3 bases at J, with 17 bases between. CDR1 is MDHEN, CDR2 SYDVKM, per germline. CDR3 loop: CASSPPDRPSYEQYF. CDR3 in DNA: TGTGCCAGCAGTCCGCCAGACAGGCCGAGCTACGAGCAGTACTTC.

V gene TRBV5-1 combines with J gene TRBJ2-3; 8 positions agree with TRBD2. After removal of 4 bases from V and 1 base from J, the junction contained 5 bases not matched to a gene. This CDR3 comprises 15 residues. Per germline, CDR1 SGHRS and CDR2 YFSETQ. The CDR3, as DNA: TGCGCCAGCAGCCTGACTAGCGTAGGCACAGATACGCAGTATTTT. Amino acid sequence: CASSLTSVGTDTQYF.

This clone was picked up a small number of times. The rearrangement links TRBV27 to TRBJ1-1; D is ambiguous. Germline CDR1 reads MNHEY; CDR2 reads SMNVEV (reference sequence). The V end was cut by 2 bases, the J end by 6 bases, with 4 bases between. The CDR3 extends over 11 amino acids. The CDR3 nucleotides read TGTGCCAGCAGTTTAGTCGCTGAAGCTTTCTTT. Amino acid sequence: CASSLVAEAFF.

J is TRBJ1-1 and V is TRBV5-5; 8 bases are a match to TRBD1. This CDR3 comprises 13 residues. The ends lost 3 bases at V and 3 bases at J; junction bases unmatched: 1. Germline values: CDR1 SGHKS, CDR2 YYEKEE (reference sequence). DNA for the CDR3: TGTGCCAGCAGCTGGGGACAGGACACTGAAGCTTTCTTT. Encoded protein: CASSWGQDTEAFF.

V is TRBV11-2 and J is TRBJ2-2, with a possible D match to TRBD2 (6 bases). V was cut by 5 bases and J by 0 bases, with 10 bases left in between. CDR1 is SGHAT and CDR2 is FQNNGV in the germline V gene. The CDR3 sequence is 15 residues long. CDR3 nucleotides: TGTGCCAGCAGCGCCCGGAGGGCGAACACCGGGGAGCTGTTTTTT. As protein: CASSARRANTGELFF. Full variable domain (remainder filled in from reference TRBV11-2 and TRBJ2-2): EAGVAQSPRYKIIEKRQSVAFWCNPISGHATLYWYQQILGQGPKLLIQFQNNGVVDDSQLPKDRFSAERLKGVDSTLKIQPAKLEDSAVYLCASSARRANTGELFFGEGSRLTVL.

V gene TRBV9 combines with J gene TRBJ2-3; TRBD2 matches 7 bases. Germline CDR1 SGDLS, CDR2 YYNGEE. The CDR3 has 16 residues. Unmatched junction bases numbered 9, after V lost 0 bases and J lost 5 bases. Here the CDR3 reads CASSVGASGMGDTQYF. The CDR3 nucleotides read TGTGCCAGCAGCGTAGGAGCCAGCGGGATGGGAGATACGCAGTATTTT.